This T cell receptor beta chain was observed in a study of cytomegalovirus exposure and HLA in healthy donors. Findings and limits, study-wide: Later analysis revealed greater clonal expansion in HLA-associated TCR beta chains than in equally common others. The productive fraction for most TCR beta V segments was about 87% or about 30% in an earlier analysis.

The CDR3 contains 16 residues. Germline V gene lookup returns CDR1 LGHNA and CDR2 YNFKEQ. Trimming at V came to 3 bases and at J to 1 base, leaving 5 bases not matched to a gene. On this clone itself: Its antigen remains unknown.

60 Vbeta and 13 Jbeta primers were used in PCR. Repertoires were generated with immunoSEQ multiplex PCR, while TCRdb's copy carries only in-frame clones and drops some. The repertoire holds some 120,000 clones, with 65% to 80% as singletons. The chain links TRBV4-2 to TRBJ2-2, with TRBD1 matching over 7 bases. Sequenced sample: PBMCs. The sequence derives from a female donor in good health and CMV-seronegative. The CDR3 DNA reads TGTGCCAGCAGCCAGGCCGGGACAGAGAACACCGGGGAGCTGTTTTTT. It encodes CASSQAGTENTGELFF.